This TCR beta chain was sequenced during a study of response to subunit inactivated influenza vaccine. Study-level findings and limits: Authors suggested each seasonal influenza vaccination recruits few new T cells.

This clonotype has at least ten counts. Its target is not known. TCRdb recomputed calls from the RT-PCR reads with MiXCR, one row per CDR3 protein. In the table there are 400,000 to 650,000 distinct CDR3 sequences, approximately 7.7% of which are singletons. Germline CDR1 is LGHDT and CDR2 is YNNKEL (reference sequence). The CDR3 sequence is 15 residues long. The ends lost 3 bases at V and 8 bases at J; junction bases unmatched: 4. This specimen was PBMCs from blood, taken 23 to 25 months after vaccination. The receptor was isolated from a man between 50 and 75 years old who received an inactivated influenza vaccine. The chain combines TRBV3-1 with TRBJ2-1; 13 bases fit TRBD2. In nucleotides, the CDR3 is TGTGCCAGCAGCCACCGACTAGCGGGAGGCTATGAGCAGTTCTTC. Residues: CASSHRLAGGYEQFF.